Sequencing of this T cell receptor beta chain was carried out in a study of PD-L1 blockade in urothelial cancer. Study in general: After treatment start, blood was analyzed at 3 weeks (second dose) and at 6 weeks. Study results and caveats: Tumor-associated clones in blood expanded more at 3 weeks in durable-benefit patients. Lower than median blood TCR clonality before treatment predicted better survival.

Each PCR contained spiked-in synthetic TCR analog templates. Method: immunoSEQ multiplex PCR; TCRdb's copy keeps in-frame clones and lacks some. This table holds 35,000 to 45,000 clones, approximately 93% found once. Specified time point: pretreatment peripheral blood. In the case of this clone: Its specificity is not known.

CDR1 and CDR2 (germline): MNHEY, SMNVEV (reference sequence). V lost 2 bases and J lost 4, with 8 bases in between. The CDR3 loop spans 13 amino acids. The sample was PBMCs, taken around atezolizumab (anti-PD-L1) treatment. The J gene is TRBJ1-2, the V gene TRBV27, with TRBD1 as a possible D gene (5 bases). The TCR comes from a woman aged 55-75 years with urothelial cancer. CDR3 protein: CASSLTGAYGYTF. The CDR3 region has the DNA TGTGCCAGCAGTTTAACAGGAGCCTATGGCTACACCTTC.